The rows below give T cell receptor beta chains drawn from one sample of a study of STAT5B mutations in CD4+ large granular lymphocyte leukemia. Some clones are missing from TCRdb's copy, which holds only in-frame ones; the method was immunoSEQ multiplex PCR. The data contain about 45,000 clones, about 86% of them singletons. The sample consisted of CD4+ T cells from blood buffy coats. These receptors were taken from a human donor in good health. Each CDR3 is given with its conserved first and last residue. Fields, in order: J gene, clone size, V gene, D gene, CDR3 protein, CDR3 DNA. A D gene is named only where the DNA matches it firmly. Some rows mark clone size as missing; the rest say once, few, many or name a class of expanded clone.

J: TRBJ2-3; size: -; V: TRBV29-1; D: TRBD2; CDR3: CSVKAGGKDTQYF; DNA: TGCAGCGTAAAAGCGGGAGGTAAAGATACGCAGTATTTT
J: TRBJ1-2; size: few; V: TRBV2; D: -; CDR3: CASSEKGYSQYGYTF; DNA: TGTGCCAGCAGTGAAAAGGGTTACAGTCAATATGGCTACACCTTC
J: TRBJ2-1; size: -; V: TRBV23-1; D: TRBD1; CDR3: CASLMRQGWCEQFF; DNA: TGCGCCAGCTTAATGCGACAGGGTTGGTGTGAGCAGTTCTTC
J: TRBJ1-2; size: -; V: TRBV15; D: TRBD1; CDR3: CATSRGGQGYGYTF; DNA: TGTGCCACCAGCAGAGGGGGACAGGGCTATGGCTACACCTTC
J: TRBJ2-6; size: once; V: TRBV19; D: -; CDR3: CASSASSGANVLTF; DNA: TGTGCCAGTAGCGCTAGCTCTGGGGCCAACGTCCTGACTTTC
J: TRBJ1-4; size: -; V: TRBV5-6; D: -; CDR3: CASSLTGATNEKLFF; DNA: TGTGCCAGCAGCTTAACAGGTGCAACTAATGAAAAACTGTTTTTT
J: TRBJ2-5; size: -; V: TRBV5-1; D: -; CDR3: CASSLLTGQETQYF; DNA: TGCGCCAGCAGCTTACTAACGGGGCAAGAGACCCAGTACTTC
J: TRBJ2-2; size: -; V: TRBV13; D: TRBD2; CDR3: CASSLGTSGTTAGELFF; DNA: TGTGCCAGCAGCTTGGGGACTAGCGGGACCACGGCCGGGGAGCTGTTTTTT
J: TRBJ1-1; size: few; V: TRBV28; D: TRBD1; CDR3: CASSLAGTGNTEAFF; DNA: TGTGCCAGCAGTTTAGCCGGGACAGGGAACACTGAAGCTTTCTTT
J: TRBJ1-2; size: -; V: TRBV20-1; D: TRBD1; CDR3: CSARTDRGYTF; DNA: TGCAGTGCTAGAACGGACAGGGGCTACACCTTC
J: TRBJ2-7; size: -; V: TRBV5-4; D: TRBD1; CDR3: CASSLTGRGQKYF; DNA: TGTGCCAGCAGCTTGACGGGCAGGGGGCAAAAGTACTTC
J: TRBJ2-1; size: -; V: TRBV5-1; D: -; CDR3: CASSLGPNNEQFF; DNA: TGCGCCAGCAGCTTGGGACCTAACAATGAGCAGTTCTTC
J: TRBJ2-7; size: few; V: TRBV27; D: -; CDR3: CASTARGAQGYEQYF; DNA: TGTGCCAGCACCGCGAGGGGGGCCCAAGGCTACGAGCAGTACTTC
J: TRBJ2-1; size: -; V: TRBV11-3; D: -; CDR3: CVSSLGGIRSYNEQFF; DNA: TGTGTCAGCAGCTTAGGGGGTATACGCTCCTACAATGAGCAGTTCTTC
J: TRBJ2-3; size: -; V: TRBV30; D: -; CDR3: CAWAGAGDTQYF; DNA: TGTGCCTGGGCCGGAGCTGGAGATACGCAGTATTTT
J: TRBJ2-3; size: -; V: TRBV18; D: TRBD1; CDR3: CASSPFQGAVTDTQYF; DNA: TGTGCCAGCTCACCGTTCCAGGGGGCAGTCACAGATACGCAGTATTTT
J: TRBJ1-5; size: -; V: TRBV5-5; D: -; CDR3: CASSPTQGSYNQPQHF; DNA: TGTGCCAGCAGCCCCACACAGGGATCCTACAATCAGCCCCAGCATTTT
J: TRBJ1-2; size: -; V: TRBV6-5; D: -; CDR3: CASKRAGDYGYTF; DNA: TGTGCCAGCAAGAGGGCAGGGGACTATGGCTACACCTTC
J: TRBJ2-5; size: -; V: TRBV29-1; D: TRBD2; CDR3: CSVDGAGGYQETQYF; DNA: TGCAGCGTGGACGGGGCGGGAGGGTACCAAGAGACCCAGTACTTC
J: TRBJ1-3; size: -; V: TRBV7-9; D: -; CDR3: CASSWGSTGNTIYF; DNA: TGTGCCAGCAGCTGGGGGTCGACCGGAAACACCATATATTTT
J: TRBJ2-3; size: -; V: TRBV7-2; D: -; CDR3: CASSVDVTDTQYF; DNA: TGTGCCAGCAGCGTGGACGTCACAGATACGCAGTATTTT
J: TRBJ1-2; size: few; V: TRBV11-1; D: -; CDR3: CASNADDIGGYTF; DNA: TGTGCCAGCAACGCCGATGACATAGGTGGCTACACCTTC
J: TRBJ2-7; size: few; V: TRBV18; D: -; CDR3: CASSPEGPYEQYF; DNA: TGTGCCAGCTCACCAGAGGGGCCCTACGAGCAGTACTTC
J: TRBJ2-3; size: -; V: TRBV10-3; D: -; CDR3: CAISDLDKGFTDTQYF; DNA: TGTGCCATCAGTGATTTAGATAAGGGGTTCACAGATACGCAGTATTTT
J: TRBJ2-7; size: -; V: TRBV7-2; D: TRBD1; CDR3: CASSLGLQGALHEQYF; DNA: TGTGCCAGCAGCTTAGGTTTGCAGGGGGCGCTCCACGAGCAGTACTTC
J: TRBJ2-1; size: -; V: TRBV5-6; D: TRBD2; CDR3: CASSIGSGTYNEQFF; DNA: TGTGCCAGCAGCATAGGTAGCGGGACCTACAATGAGCAGTTCTTC
J: TRBJ1-1; size: -; V: TRBV2; D: TRBD1; CDR3: CASGRQGPNTEAFF; DNA: TGTGCCAGCGGTCGACAGGGCCCGAACACTGAAGCTTTCTTT
J: TRBJ2-5; size: -; V: TRBV7-2; D: -; CDR3: CASSLRGASVETQYF; DNA: TGTGCCAGCAGCTTAAGGGGAGCTAGCGTGGAGACCCAGTACTTC
J: TRBJ2-5; size: -; V: TRBV29-1; D: -; CDR3: CSVRTQETQYF; DNA: TGCAGCGTTAGGACCCAAGAGACCCAGTACTTC